Sequencing of this T cell receptor beta chain was carried out in a study of beta chain features in type 1 diabetes. Across the whole study: All samples together contributed 100 million to 120 million sorted cells for examination.

This clone was seen a few times. Its antigen remains unidentified. Every sorted population was more than 98% pure. Broader study findings: Among patients with Type 1 diabetes, TCRB CDR3s were moderately but significantly shorter in every one of the four CD4+ subsets.

cDNA synthesis used the whole RNA isolate, giving expressed TCRB sequences. Clones were read by immunoSEQ multiplex PCR, and TCRdb kept only the in-frame ones, dropping some. Among a few hundred thousand clones listed, approximately 31% were seen once. The receptor was isolated from a man aged 18 to 29 in good health. Sequencing was done on a sample of naive CD4+ T cells from blood.

Written as DNA, the CDR3 is TGCGCCAGCAGCTTCAATAGGCACGAGCAGTACTTC. Its protein is CASSFNRHEQYF. This chain links TRBV5-1 with TRBJ2-7; D remains unclear. CDR1 SGHRS and CDR2 YFSETQ come from the germline V gene. CDR3 length equals 12 residues. V lost 2 bases and J 5 bases, leaving 8 bases between the germline ends.